This T cell receptor beta chain was sequenced during a study of human T cells and chemical hapten exposure. Looking at the study overall: Among samples, TCR yields varied mainly because of small differences in pooled library volume. Points from the study as a whole: DPC sensitization did not alter TCRs above 1 in 1000 frequency.

Individual cDNA molecules in this library carried unique molecular identifiers. TCRdb re-derived calls from the RACE reads in MiXCR, one entry per CDR3 protein. This table has roughly 130,000 distinct CDR3 sequences, 8.5% to 9.5% appearing once. The CDR3 contains 14 residues. The germline V gene has CDR1 MNHEY and CDR2 SVGAGI. The V end was cut by 4 bases, the J end by 1 base, with 10 bases between. A word on this clonotype: Its antigen remains unknown. A read error may be the cause here, since a much bigger clone is one base away.

Time point in this sample: healthy volunteer bleed at 2 weeks. Researchers extracted total RNA from unfractionated whole blood. The receptor comes from a male donor in good health. Some clones in this sample may be carry-over from other donors' samples. This chain joins TRBV6-5 and TRBJ1-1; D call uncertain. The sequenced sample was whole blood. CDR3 in DNA: TGTGCCAGCAGTTCGGCAGAAGGGAACACTGAAGCTTTCTTT. Translated: CASSSAEGNTEAFF.